This entry concerns a single T cell receptor (beta chain). This sample stems from a study of blood T cell repertoires in COVID-19. Study at large: COVID-19 samples, acute and convalescent, were from the United States, Italy and Spain. PBMCs, B-cell-depleted T cells, or T cells provided the cDNA or gDNA that made up the material.

As processed by the authors: Amplification of reference gene primers was used by the study to estimate nucleated cell counts. The data were produced by immunoSEQ multiplex PCR, yet TCRdb's version contains in-frame clones alone and is incomplete. V, J and clone size derive from that table, while D and trimming were established from the DNA sequence. There are 60,000 to 70,000 clones in the sample; about 88% occur only once, and 40% to 45% lies in the top ten. Seattle's cohort entered during active infection and was followed longitudinally. There are 15 residues in the CDR3. The germline gives CDR1 LNHDA, CDR2 SQIVND (reference sequence). The germline V and J ends were trimmed by 5 bases and 0 bases, with 12 bases remaining between them.

The chain couples TRBV19 to TRBJ2-3; D is possibly TRBD1 (5 bases). The sample taken for sequencing was peripheral blood. This receptor was taken from an older woman with COVID-19, enrolled during active disease. The CDR3, as DNA: TGTGCCAGTAGTCCCGTGCCAGGGAGCACAGATACGCAGTATTTT. Protein: CASSPVPGSTDTQYF.